This T cell receptor (beta chain) was identified during a study of T cell changes during pregnancy in multiple sclerosis. Sequenced by immunoSEQ multiplex PCR; TCRdb stores in-frame clones only, minus some. The sample records 55,000 to 70,000 clones, almost 95% being singletons. This receptor was taken from a female donor in good health, enrolled as a control in a pregnancy study. Sequenced material: CD8+ T cells from peripheral blood mononuclear cells, taken in the third trimester of pregnancy.

The CDR3 DNA reads as TGTGCCAGCAGCAAAAGGGTCCTAGAGGGCCCCCAAGAGACCCAGTACTTC. Amino acids: CASSKRVLEGPQETQYF. V is TRBV7-6 and J is TRBJ2-5; possibly TRBD2 for D (5 bases). Between the trimmed V and J ends, which lost 5 bases and 1 base, there was a span of 20 bases. Germline CDR1 and CDR2: SGHVS and FNYEAQ. CDR3 length equals 17 residues. Full variable domain (outside the CDR3, taken from reference TRBV7-6 and TRBJ2-5): GAGVSQSPRYKVTKRGQDVALRCDPISGHVSLYWYRQALGQGPEFLTYFNYEAQQDKSGLPNDRFSAERPEGSISTLTIQRTEQRDSAMYRCASSKRVLEGPQETQYFGPGTRLLVL.